The sequence of this T cell receptor (beta chain) was determined in a study of long-term antiretroviral therapy in people with HIV. Study-wide findings and caveats: ART adherence, viral resistance and therapy changes went undocumented.

Concerning this clone itself: The antigen remains undetermined.

Researchers ran immunoSEQ v3.0 at survey level. The method was immunoSEQ multiplex PCR; TCRdb's version includes in-frame clones alone and lacks a portion of them. The repertoire has 30,000 to 40,000 clones, around 75% of them found once; the top ten carry 3% to 3.5%. Per the germline V gene, CDR1 is SGHNT and CDR2 is YYREEE (reference sequence). V lost 1 base, J lost 7 bases, and 8 bases stayed unmatched. CDR3 length equals 16 residues. V and J are TRBV5-4 and TRBJ1-6; TRBD1 aligns across 7 bases. The sample consisted of unsorted PBMCs, taken 1.9 years after starting antiretroviral therapy. This TCR came from a man aged 18 to 30 with HIV. The CDR3 loop is CASSLSRQGGNSPLHF. As DNA, the CDR3 is TGTGCCAGCAGCTTGTCAAGACAGGGAGGAAATTCACCCCTCCACTTT. The variable domain in full, with the rest retrieved from reference TRBV5-4 and TRBJ1-6, is ETGVTQSPTHLIKTRGQQVTLRCSSQSGHNTVSWYQQALGQGPQFIFQYYREEENGRGNFPPRFSGLQFPNYSSELNVNALELDDSALYLCASSLSRQGGNSPLHFGNGTRLTVT.